This TCR beta chain originates from a study of Ad26.COV2.S vaccination and SARS-CoV-2 variants. About the study: Once or twice, 56 days apart, Ad26.COV2.S was delivered intramuscularly. Study findings and constraints: Among vaccine recipients, spike-specific TCR breadth exceeded that of placebo recipients. Substantial breadth was reportedly displayed by spike-specific CD8+ and CD4+ T cell responses after vaccination.

Of note for this clone: Its target is unknown.

The CDR3 contains 15 residues. Per the germline V gene, CDR1 is MNHEY and CDR2 is SVGAGI. Trimming removed 6 bases from V and 7 bases from J, with 19 bases in between. The treatment was: roughly 19 received Ad26.COV2.S at low or high dose, single or two shots; about 5 received placebo; per-sample allocation not given. Collection of the samples took place on day 63 after the first injection of vaccine or placebo. Assay used: immunoSEQ multiplex PCR; TCRdb lists only in-frame clones, some missing. The table has about 410,000 clones, about nine tenths seen once. This material consisted of peripheral blood, taken in a trial of Ad26.COV2.S vaccine versus placebo. The receptor was derived from a person between 18 and 59 years old who received the Ad26.COV2.S COVID-19 vaccine or a placebo. This chain uses TRBV6-5 with TRBJ2-1, with a tentative D call TRBD2 (7 bases). CDR3: CASSVTGRVLNEQFF. CDR3 nucleotide sequence: TGTGCCAGCAGCGTTACAGGGAGGGTTTTGAATGAGCAGTTCTTC.